This TCR beta chain was found in a study of human T cells and chemical hapten exposure. Study as a whole: Small pooled library volume differences mainly caused per-sample TCR yield variation.

The authors' total RNA extraction used unfractionated whole blood. This clonotype was found a few times. Its cognate antigen is unknown. Notes on the study in general: TCRs whose frequency exceeded 1 in 1000 remained the same following DPC sensitization.

There are 15 residues in the CDR3. Germline V CDR1 and CDR2: MNHEY, SMNVEV (reference sequence). V lost 2 bases, J lost 7 bases, and 15 bases lay in between. Unique molecular identifiers were affixed to discrete cDNA molecules within the library. In the authors' methods: Samples ranged from about 23,224 to 690,600 TCRs, with a median of approximately 96,000. TCRdb re-called the 5' RACE reads with MiXCR, one entry per CDR3 protein. The V and J calls reflect TCRdb's pipeline rather than the authors' work. The sample consists of 110,000 or so distinct CDR3 sequences, roughly 18% of them appearing once. The rearrangement uses TRBV27 and TRBJ1-5, with D perhaps matching TRBD1 (5 bases). The TCR sequence derives from a human donor in good health. The CDR3 is CASSLQGSMGQPQHF. CDR3 DNA sequence: TGTGCCAGCAGTTTACAGGGTTCGATGGGACAGCCCCAGCATTTT.